This TCR beta chain was sequenced in a study of beta chain features in type 1 diabetes. In the study overall: Summed over all samples, the examined sorted cells came to fewer than 120 million. Study observations and caveats: For cells with high TCR expression, cDNA sequencing could yield over-representation. Type 1 diabetes patients showed fewer insertions and more deletions at VDJ junctions.

CDR3 length: 12 residues. V dropped 0 bases and J dropped 5 bases, with 5 bases sitting between them. The V gene's germline CDR1 is MNHNS and CDR2 SASEGT. Of note for this clone: Its antigen is currently unknown.

The authors took one heparinised blood draw, averaging around 120 mL, from each donor. Sequenced material consisted of expressed TCRB transcripts (all of the isolated RNA was reverse transcribed). TCRdb keeps only in-frame clones here, not all; method: immunoSEQ multiplex PCR. The repertoire holds about 900,000 clones, under 20% seen once, with roughly 0.025% in the top ten. The chain employs TRBV6-1 and TRBJ2-7; unclear D gene. The sequence came from a woman between 18 and 29 years old in good health. The sample taken for sequencing was naive CD4+ T cells from blood. This chain's CDR3 is CASSEAGHEQYF. The CDR3 coding sequence is TGTGCCAGCAGTGAAGCAGGTCACGAGCAGTACTTC.